The rows below give T cell receptor beta chains drawn from one sample of a study of blood T cell repertoires in COVID-19. TCRdb keeps only in-frame clones here, not all; method: immunoSEQ multiplex PCR. The data hold about 160,000 clones, with roughly 90% observed a single time. Specimen: peripheral blood. The receptors stem from a woman aged 55 to 70 with active or convalescent COVID-19. Both conserved end residues are part of each CDR3. Fields, in order: clone size, V gene, D gene, J gene, CDR3 DNA, CDR3 protein. A D gene is named only where the DNA matches it firmly. Expanded clones get a size class; other rows say once, few or many, or leave the size out.

>-|TRBV6-5|-|TRBJ1-1
TGTGCCAGCAGTTACTCGAGCCGAGCGAACACTGAAGCTTTCTTT
CASSYSSRANTEAFF
>-|TRBV29-1|-|TRBJ1-1
TGCAGCGTTGAAGTTACAGAAAACACTGAAGCTTTCTTT
CSVEVTENTEAFF
>-|TRBV5-4|-|TRBJ1-3
TGTGCCAGCAGCTTGGGAGGCTCTGGAAACACCATATATTTT
CASSLGGSGNTIYF
>once|TRBV7-9|-|TRBJ1-2
TGTGCCAGCAGCTTGACTTCTAACTATGGCTACACCTTC
CASSLTSNYGYTF
>-|TRBV11-2|-|TRBJ2-3
TGTGCCAGCAGCTTAGGGCAGAGCACAGATACGCAGTATTTT
CASSLGQSTDTQYF
>-|TRBV10-3|-|TRBJ2-5
TGTGCCATCTCTGGGACATCGGAGACCCAGTACTTC
CAISGTSETQYF
>-|TRBV10-3|TRBD2|TRBJ2-2
TGTGCCATCAGCTTCGGACTAGCGGGGGCGAACACCGGGGAGCTGTTTTTT
CAISFGLAGANTGELFF
>-|TRBV9|TRBD2|TRBJ2-7
TGTGCCAGCAGCTCCGGAGCGGGGGCCTACGAGCAGTACTTC
CASSSGAGAYEQYF
>-|TRBV6-5|TRBD1|TRBJ1-2
TGTGCCAGCAGCGCCGGACAGGGGGCGAACTATGGCTACACCTTC
CASSAGQGANYGYTF
>-|TRBV5-8|-|TRBJ2-3
TGTGCCAGCAGCTTTTCCAGGGGAGGGACAGATACGCAGTATTTT
CASSFSRGGTDTQYF
>-|TRBV11-2|TRBD1|TRBJ2-1
TGTGCCAGCGGTAGGGGGCAGTCCTACAATGAGCAGTTCTTC
CASGRGQSYNEQFF
>-|TRBV5-1|TRBD1|TRBJ1-1
TGCGCCAGCAGCGTTCAGGGGGCGGCCGGGACTGAAGCTTTCTTT
CASSVQGAAGTEAFF
>-|TRBV6-2/TRBV6-3|-|TRBJ2-2
TGTGCCAGCAGTACCTGGGGCGGTTTCGGTAAGAACACCGGGGAGCTGTTTTTT
CASSTWGGFGKNTGELFF